This TCR beta chain appears in the sequencing data of a study of cytomegalovirus exposure and HLA in healthy donors (TCRdb year 2017). With regard to the full study: An earlier analysis of around 600 of the donors reported about 250 Gb of sequence data and approximately 110 million unique TCR beta sequences from 150 million to 200 million T cells. Approximately 330 gigabases of sequencing data and around 90 million unique TCR sequences made up an early release that covered 500 to 650 HLA-typed donors. Of the approximately 400 genotyped donors, 75% to 85% were placed in the genetic ancestry cluster associated with self-reported Caucasian donors. The study aimed to test whether cataloging public T cell receptors could reveal signatures of past pathogen exposure. The study used immunosequencing to profile the T cell repertoires of hundreds of subjects and linked those repertoires to cytomegalovirus serostatus. Besides the first cohort of roughly 660 subjects, a separate validation cohort made up of roughly 130 different subjects was used. The study combined high-throughput TCR immunosequencing, statistical association of individual TCRs with disease status, and machine learning to predict cytomegalovirus infection status. A later analysis re-examined previously published TCR beta repertoires from more than 600 donors and added high-resolution HLA genotyping to investigate patterns of TCR occurrence. In the later analysis, no new phenotypic data were used to find candidate immune exposures; instead, reliance was placed on TCR beta sequences and their occurrence across donors. An earlier analysis of some 500 of the donors applied high-throughput TCR beta sequencing to assess whether each TCR beta V gene segment acted as functional or pseudogenic. Donor age, sex, ethnicity and CMV serostatus were collected together with the repertoire data. Genome-wide SNP genotypes for about three fifths of the roughly 670 donors were used in a later genetic analysis, which treated that subset as a discovery cohort. All discovery cohort repertoires had been generated using a single sequencing platform. HLA typing included class I and class II loci at four-digit resolution. Typing coverage varied by locus: roughly 629-630 donors for A, B, C, DRB1 and DQB1; more than 500 for DQA1; 600 to 610 for DPA1; more than 450 for DPB1. Four or five DR-DQ haplotypes were handled as single units for association and clustering because linkage in the cohort was strong. On average, around 240,000 unique TCR beta nucleotide sequences were sequenced per donor among a few hundred genotyped donors of the cohort, with around 19% of those sequences being non-productive. Beyond this particular receptor, the publication reports: In vitro tests confirmed that three of the cytomegalovirus-associated TCR beta chains recognize cytomegalovirus antigens. Sequencing depth was assumed to be roughly uniform across donors in the presence/absence analyses, though that assumption may not hold. Most TCR sequences were observed very rarely across donors, whereas some public TCRs were present in many individuals. The earlier analysis of almost 600 of the donors excluded over 15 rarely observed V segments, including chromosome 9 orphons, because counts were too low. A further reported finding was that TCR beta sequences accurately predicted the HLA-A and HLA-B alleles for most subjects in the first cohort. Linkage disequilibrium might explain the correlated functional status among segregating V segments, but an unknown experimental factor could not be ruled out. An earlier analysis of around 540 of the donors showed that most TCR beta V segments appeared in productive rearrangements either about 87% or about 30% of the time, which broadly matched IMGT annotations. A later analysis found that HLA-associated TCR beta chains were more clonally expanded and had lower generation probabilities than equally common non-associated chains. In a later analysis, several top co-occurrence clusters were reported to appear linked to parvovirus B19, influenza, CMV and Epstein-Barr virus. A later analysis associated 17,000 or so TCR beta sequences with specific HLA alleles at a false discovery rate of 0.05. CMV serostatus was the only immune exposure information available for the cohort. The study listed 164 TCR beta chains as associated with cytomegalovirus. HLA typing was unavailable for some donors at each locus, so association tests used only the typed subset. In both the original and validation cohorts, the classifier was reported to diagnose cytomegalovirus status with high specificity and sensitivity. This cohort had only TCR beta chains sequenced, and the lack of alpha or paired-chain data limited which features could be detected. A group of highly shared sequence variants was considered likely to be a technical artifact of the sequencing pipeline. A later analysis found that TCR association rates varied across HLA loci, with DRB1 alleles showing the most associated TCRs and HLA-C alleles the fewest. Assigning TCR associations to individual alleles was difficult when HLA alleles, especially DR and DQ, strongly co-occurred. Compared with the 666-donor mean, donors in an Asian-associated ancestry cluster had fewer N-insertions in productive TCRs, according to a later genetic analysis. Some IMGT-functional V segments, including TRBV6-2 and TRBV6-3, could not be distinguished by the 87-base-pair reads and were therefore excluded. The authors suggested that the approach could potentially be extended to other disease states and immunological phenotypes. According to a later analysis, most CMV-associated TCR beta chains appeared to be HLA-restricted, and the HLA associations seemed to be driven largely by CMV exposure. An association between a missense DCLRE1C variant and V-gene and J-gene trimming of TCR beta chains was found in a later genetic analysis and replicated in an independent cohort.

The library relied on the immunoSEQ multiplex PCR assay. For the multiplex PCR, a mixture combining 60 forward primers for TCR Vbeta segments and 13 reverse primers for TCR Jbeta segments was used. The CDR3 region of rearranged TCR beta genes was amplified from genomic DNA by a multiplex PCR assay. On the Illumina HiSeq System, the amplified TCR beta libraries were sequenced as 87-base-pair reads. On the study's bioinformatics: A later analysis tallied about 77 million unique TCR beta chains across the approximately 670 repertoires, and about 12 million of those chains were shared by two or more donors. Raw reads were error-corrected and collapsed into unique sequences with a nearest-neighbor algorithm that merged closely related sequences to remove PCR and sequencing errors. To assign V, D and J gene segments, CDR3 sequences were aligned to IMGT reference sequences. Each retained sequence needed at least a six-nucleotide match to both a V gene segment and a J gene segment. A rearrangement was called productive if the CDR3 had no stop codons and remained in frame with V and J, and every other rearrangement was called non-productive. Following IMGT convention, CDR3 was defined as the stretch from the second conserved V-encoded cysteine to the conserved J-encoded phenylalanine. The earlier analysis of roughly 590 of the donors excluded any sequence lacking an unambiguous match to a single V gene segment. An earlier analysis of several hundred of the donors called V segments functional above 56.7% productive rearrangements and segregating when the between-donor standard deviation exceeded 5%. To diagnose cytomegalovirus status from the catalog of TCR beta chain sequences, a statistical classification framework was built. In a later analysis, TCR nucleotide sequences were compared against IMGT/GENE-DB human TR gene sequences so that V and J genes could be assigned. Using the TCRdist pipeline, a later analysis assigned CDR3 sequences along with most-parsimonious VDJ recombination scenarios. A later analysis defined each TCR beta chain by its CDR3 amino acid sequence plus V-gene family, and excluded reads lacking a unique V-gene family. As a way to deal with suspected cross-contamination and a sequencing artifact, a later analysis dropped nearly 600 nucleotide sequences that were highly shared and had low generation probability. A later analysis calculated a clonal expansion index for each public chain from normalized within-repertoire ranks of inferred template counts. Generation probabilities in a later analysis came from a VDJ recombination model fitted to out-of-frame rearrangements, and those results were checked against IGoR. In a later analysis, hypergeometric tests were used to score TCR-TCR, TCR-HLA and TCR-CMV co-occurrence, with a repertoire-size bias correction applied to TCR pairs. To estimate false discovery rates, a later analysis permuted the HLA or CMV assignments 20 times. In a later analysis, co-occurring TCRs were grouped using DBSCAN, with TCRdist sequence similarity added in when clustering inside HLA-allele-positive subsets. Repertoires with fewer than 30,000 or more than 120,000 public chains were left out of co-occurrence clustering, as were five repertoires with anomalous nucleotide sharing. This is the immuneACCESS table as TCRdb keeps it, with only in-frame sequences that have V and J called. A part of the clones is gone; compared with another copy, unresolved V genes explain less than half, and the rest is unexplained. For V, J and clone size, that table is used; D and trimming come from the DNA. The sample contains about 87,000 clones, more than 75% of them found a single time. The top ten constitute 3.8% of the sample.

The cohort was made up of roughly 670 healthy bone marrow donors. At the time of sampling, all cohort members were nominally healthy, though unrecorded immune exposures were likely present. The donor tested CMV seronegative and was one of the 352 seronegative cohort members. A peripheral blood sample was provided by each donor, and peripheral blood mononuclear cells were used for TCR beta sequencing. Genomic DNA extraction from the blood cell samples was performed with the Qiagen DNeasy Blood Extraction Kit. Spanning cysteine to phenylalanine, the CDR3 consists of 15 amino acids. Only the CDR3 DNA is retained, 45 bases long and in frame from the first base. The germline V gene provides CDR1 SGDLS and CDR2 YYNGEE. V is pruned by 0 bases and J by 6 bases, leaving 4 bases of the junction without a gene match. A note on this clone: It lacks a known antigen. The input lacks base qualities; no much larger clone sits a single base away.

The V and J segments used are TRBV9 and TRBJ2-7, with TRBD2 matching 12 junction bases. The receptor comes from a woman aged 40 to 50 in good health and CMV-seronegative. Material: PBMCs. The CDR3 region: CASSVGGLAGLEQYF. The nucleotide sequence reads TGTGCCAGCAGCGTAGGTGGACTAGCGGGGCTCGAGCAGTACTTC.